This T cell receptor beta chain derives from a study of shared clonotypes between healthy human individuals. Worth noting for this clone: Other DNA sequences of this sample code for an identical CDR3.

The CDR3 length is 12 residues. Germline lookup yields CDR1 MNHEY and CDR2 SMNVEV (reference sequence). The V end lost 0 bases, the J end lost 5 bases, and 4 bases lay between the germline ends. Every subset's genomic DNA went evenly onto several immunoSEQ plates. Tens of thousands of T cell genomes (around 200 ng DNA) went into each sorted-subset replicate. Only in-frame clones appear in the TCRdb table, and some are missing; sequencing was by immunoSEQ multiplex PCR. The sample records over a million clones, around three quarters being singletons. Only Caucasian adults living in Nashville, Tennessee made up the donor group.

Sequenced: memory CD4+ T cells from PBMCs. Indicated subset: CD45RA-negative fraction. The sequence was obtained from a man aged 18-30 years in good health. Some clones in this sample may be carry-over from other donors' samples. V gene TRBV27 combines with J gene TRBJ2-5; D is ambiguous. Here the CDR3 reads CASSLSGETQYF. CDR3 in DNA: TGTGCCAGCAGTTTATCTGGGGAGACCCAGTACTTC.